The entry below gives a single T cell receptor beta chain sequence along with its context. No antigen is known for it. This entry is derived from a study of human T cells and chemical hapten exposure. Overall study results and limits: Compared with pre-sensitization or healthy control sets, expanded TCRs clustered more.

CDR1 is SGHRS and CDR2 is YFSETQ in the germline V gene. Trimming took off 0 bases at V and 1 base at J, with 11 bases between the two ends. The CDR3 is made up of 15 amino acids. Time point described: pre-sensitization, week 0. Regarding treatment: therapeutic diphenylcyclopropenone sensitization with weekly scalp DPC. Using its own MiXCR run on the RACE reads, TCRdb lists one record per CDR3 protein. Seen here are 85,000 to 130,000 distinct CDR3 sequences, 12% observed once, and the top ten hold roughly 1.5%. This chain joins TRBV5-1 and TRBJ2-7; D is unresolved. The TCR sequence derives from a woman aged 45-65 years with alopecia areata. Some clones in this sample may be carry-over from other donors' samples. Sequenced here: whole blood, sampled in connection with sensitization to the hapten diphenylcyclopropenone (DPC). The CDR3 sequence is CASSLDVAVSYEQYF. In DNA, the CDR3 is TGCGCCAGCAGCTTGGATGTGGCGGTTTCCTACGAGCAGTACTTC.